This record looks at one T cell receptor (beta chain) sequence and its context. This CDR3 region has 13 residues. Germline loops: CDR1 MNHGY, CDR2 SAAAGT. With 2 bases removed from V and 3 bases from J, the gap between germline ends came to 8 bases. This entry comes from a study of preoperative IRX-2 immunotherapy in early breast cancer. The data were produced by immunoSEQ multiplex PCR, yet TCRdb's version contains in-frame clones alone and is incomplete. The repertoire includes about 10,000 clones, around 86% of them detected once, and roughly 6% sits in the top ten. Treatment reported: preoperative locoregional IRX-2 cytokine immunotherapy. Preoperative locoregional IRX-2 cytokine immunotherapy was tested in the phase Ib source study.

V and J are TRBV6-8 and TRBJ2-7; a weak D match, TRBD2 (5 bases). This specimen was lymph node tissue, taken before IRX-2 immunotherapy. The sequence derives from a human donor with breast cancer. The CDR3 reads CASSYNRDYEQYF. CDR3 nucleotide sequence: TGTGCCAGCAGTTACAACCGGGACTACGAGCAGTACTTC.